This is a list of T cell receptor beta chains from one sample in a study of control samples from healthy donors and cancer patients. TCRdb's copy holds only in-frame clones and misses some; the assay was immunoSEQ multiplex PCR. The table shows over 100,000 clones, with roughly 90% occurring only once. The sequenced sample consisted of blood. The source of these receptors is a man between 40 and 49 years old in good health. The CDR3 runs from the conserved cysteine through the conserved F or W. Fields, in order: CDR3 length, D gene, clone size, V gene, J gene, CDR3 protein, CDR3 DNA. D genes are given only for firm matches. Clone size is given for some rows only: seen once, a few or many times, or a class if the clone is expanded.

CDR3 length: 13; D gene: NA; clone size: NA; V gene: TRBV19; J gene: TRBJ2-7; CDR3 protein: CASNALGGSEQYF; CDR3 DNA: TGTGCCAGTAATGCCCTAGGGGGGTCCGAGCAGTACTTC
CDR3 length: 13; D gene: TRBD1; clone size: NA; V gene: TRBV13; J gene: TRBJ1-2; CDR3 protein: CASSFTGAYGYTF; CDR3 DNA: TGTGCCAGCAGCTTTACAGGGGCCTATGGCTACACCTTC
CDR3 length: 14; D gene: TRBD1; clone size: NA; V gene: TRBV2; J gene: TRBJ1-5; CDR3 protein: CASSEWTGDQPQHF; CDR3 DNA: TGTGCCAGCAGTGAATGGACAGGGGATCAGCCCCAGCATTTT
CDR3 length: 12; D gene: NA; clone size: NA; V gene: TRBV5-4; J gene: TRBJ1-2; CDR3 protein: CASSLDSHGYTF; CDR3 DNA: TGTGCCAGCAGCTTAGACTCCCATGGCTACACCTTC
CDR3 length: 14; D gene: NA; clone size: NA; V gene: TRBV9; J gene: TRBJ1-3; CDR3 protein: CASRAGSSGNTIYF; CDR3 DNA: TGTGCCAGCAGGGCAGGGTCCTCTGGAAACACCATATATTTT
CDR3 length: 16; D gene: TRBD1; clone size: NA; V gene: TRBV15; J gene: TRBJ1-5; CDR3 protein: CATSGGRDRGNQPQHF; CDR3 DNA: TGTGCCACCAGCGGAGGACGGGACAGGGGAAATCAGCCCCAGCATTTT
CDR3 length: 12; D gene: NA; clone size: NA; V gene: TRBV29-1; J gene: TRBJ1-2; CDR3 protein: CSVGSGVYGYTF; CDR3 DNA: TGCAGCGTTGGAAGCGGAGTTTATGGCTACACCTTC
CDR3 length: 14; D gene: TRBD1; clone size: once; V gene: TRBV6-4; J gene: TRBJ2-3; CDR3 protein: CASRDRESTDTQYF; CDR3 DNA: TGTGCCAGCCGGGACAGGGAAAGCACAGATACGCAGTATTTT
CDR3 length: 13; D gene: NA; clone size: once; V gene: TRBV24-1; J gene: TRBJ2-1; CDR3 protein: CATSEQSYNEQFF; CDR3 DNA: TGTGCCACCTCCGAACAGTCCTACAATGAGCAGTTCTTC
CDR3 length: 14; D gene: NA; clone size: NA; V gene: TRBV5-6; J gene: TRBJ1-1; CDR3 protein: CASSLGRENTEAFF; CDR3 DNA: TGTGCCAGCAGCTTGGGTCGAGAGAACACTGAAGCTTTCTTT
CDR3 length: 15; D gene: NA; clone size: NA; V gene: TRBV5-1; J gene: TRBJ2-2; CDR3 protein: CASRAGGRYTGELFF; CDR3 DNA: TGCGCCAGCAGGGCCGGGGGCAGGTACACCGGGGAGCTGTTTTTT
CDR3 length: 13; D gene: NA; clone size: once; V gene: TRBV7-3; J gene: TRBJ2-7; CDR3 protein: CASSLSGPYEQYF; CDR3 DNA: TGTGCCAGCAGCTTAAGCGGACCCTACGAGCAGTACTTC
CDR3 length: 12; D gene: TRBD1; clone size: NA; V gene: TRBV19; J gene: TRBJ1-2; CDR3 protein: CAGRTGSDGYTF; CDR3 DNA: TGTGCCGGACGGACAGGGAGCGACGGCTACACCTTC
CDR3 length: 14; D gene: NA; clone size: NA; V gene: TRBV29-1; J gene: TRBJ1-6; CDR3 protein: CSVRDTIHNSPLHF; CDR3 DNA: TGCAGCGTCCGGGACACAATACATAATTCACCCCTCCACTTT
CDR3 length: 16; D gene: TRBD2; clone size: NA; V gene: TRBV5-8; J gene: TRBJ2-5; CDR3 protein: CASSLGRGGYQETQYF; CDR3 DNA: TGTGCCAGCAGCTTGGGTCGCGGGGGGTACCAAGAGACCCAGTACTTC
CDR3 length: 14; D gene: NA; clone size: NA; V gene: TRBV29-1; J gene: TRBJ1-3; CDR3 protein: CSVVTTLSGNTIYF; CDR3 DNA: TGCAGCGTTGTTACGACACTCTCTGGAAACACCATATATTTT
CDR3 length: 15; D gene: NA; clone size: NA; V gene: TRBV11-1; J gene: TRBJ2-7; CDR3 protein: CASSLVFGRAYEQYF; CDR3 DNA: TGTGCCAGCAGCTTAGTATTCGGCAGGGCCTACGAGCAGTACTTC
CDR3 length: 12; D gene: NA; clone size: NA; V gene: TRBV19; J gene: TRBJ1-2; CDR3 protein: CASRSPPWGYTF; CDR3 DNA: TGTGCCAGTAGATCCCCCCCCTGGGGCTACACCTTC
CDR3 length: 13; D gene: NA; clone size: NA; V gene: TRBV9; J gene: TRBJ2-1; CDR3 protein: CASSPRPWNEQFF; CDR3 DNA: TGTGCCAGCAGCCCCAGACCCTGGAATGAGCAGTTCTTC
CDR3 length: 17; D gene: NA; clone size: NA; V gene: TRBV5-1; J gene: TRBJ2-3; CDR3 protein: CASSLDARQSYTDTQYF; CDR3 DNA: TGCGCCAGCAGCTTGGACGCCCGACAGTCATACACAGATACGCAGTATTTT
CDR3 length: 17; D gene: NA; clone size: NA; V gene: TRBV5-1; J gene: TRBJ2-6; CDR3 protein: CASSLGGRASGANVLTF; CDR3 DNA: TGCGCCAGCAGCTTGGGAGGACGGGCCTCTGGGGCCAACGTCCTGACTTTC
CDR3 length: 16; D gene: NA; clone size: NA; V gene: TRBV4-1; J gene: TRBJ1-4; CDR3 protein: CASSQDWGRGGEKLFF; CDR3 DNA: TGCGCCAGCAGCCAAGATTGGGGCAGGGGAGGTGAAAAACTGTTTTTT
CDR3 length: 15; D gene: NA; clone size: NA; V gene: TRBV3-1/TRBV3-2; J gene: TRBJ2-1; CDR3 protein: CASSQEASSYNEQFF; CDR3 DNA: TGTGCCAGCAGCCAAGAGGCGTCCTCCTACAATGAGCAGTTCTTC
CDR3 length: 13; D gene: NA; clone size: NA; V gene: TRBV13; J gene: TRBJ1-1; CDR3 protein: CASTGVGETEAFF; CDR3 DNA: TGTGCCAGCACAGGGGTTGGGGAAACTGAAGCTTTCTTT
CDR3 length: 15; D gene: TRBD1; clone size: few; V gene: TRBV9; J gene: TRBJ1-6; CDR3 protein: CASSVGGQGDSPLHF; CDR3 DNA: TGTGCCAGCAGCGTAGGAGGACAGGGCGATTCACCCCTCCACTTT